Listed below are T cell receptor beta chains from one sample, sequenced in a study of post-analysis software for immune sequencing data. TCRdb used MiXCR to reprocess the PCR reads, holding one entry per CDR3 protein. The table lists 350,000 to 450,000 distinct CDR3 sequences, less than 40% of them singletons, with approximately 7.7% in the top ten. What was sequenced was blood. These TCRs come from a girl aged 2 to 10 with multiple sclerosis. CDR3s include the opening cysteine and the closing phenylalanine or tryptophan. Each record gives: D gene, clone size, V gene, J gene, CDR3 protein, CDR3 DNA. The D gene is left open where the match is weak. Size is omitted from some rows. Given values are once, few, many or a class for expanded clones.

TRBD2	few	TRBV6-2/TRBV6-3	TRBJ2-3	CASSYPGLAGAWLGTDTQYF	TGTGCCAGCAGTTACCCCGGACTAGCGGGAGCCTGGTTAGGCACAGATACGCAGTATTTT
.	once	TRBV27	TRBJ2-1	CASSLQGPKGNEQFF	TGTGCCAGCAGCTTACAGGGTCCGAAGGGCAATGAGCAGTTCTTC
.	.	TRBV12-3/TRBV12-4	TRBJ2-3	CASTTRQGGGTDTQYF	TGTGCCAGCACCACGAGGCAGGGGGGGGGCACAGATACGCAGTATTTT
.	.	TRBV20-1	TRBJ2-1	CSASQTNSYNEQFF	TGCAGTGCATCACAAACCAACTCCTACAATGAGCAGTTCTTC
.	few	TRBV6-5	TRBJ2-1	CASSYRGDVGDEQFF	TGTGCCAGCAGTTATAGGGGGGATGTTGGCGATGAGCAGTTCTTC
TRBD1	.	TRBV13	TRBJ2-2	CASSLGRQGANTGELFF	TGTGCCAGCAGCTTAGGTCGGCAGGGGGCGAACACCGGGGAGCTGTTTTTT
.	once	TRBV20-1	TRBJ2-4	CSARVQLAKNIQYF	TGCAGTGCTAGGGTCCAGCTAGCCAAAAACATTCAGTACTTC
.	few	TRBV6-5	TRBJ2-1	CASSYTGTGQFF	TGTGCCAGCAGTTACACCGGGACGGGGCAGTTCTTC
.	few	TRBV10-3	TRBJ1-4	CAISKATNEKLFF	TGTGCCATCAGTAAAGCAACTAATGAAAAACTGTTTTTT
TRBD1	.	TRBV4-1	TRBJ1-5	CASSQVGQGARNQPQHF	TGCGCCAGCAGCCAAGTCGGACAGGGGGCTCGGAATCAGCCCCAGCATTTT
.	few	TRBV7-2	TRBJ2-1	CASSLDRSEQFF	TGTGCCAGCAGCTTAGATCGGAGCGAGCAGTTCTTC
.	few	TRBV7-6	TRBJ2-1	CASSPSRVVAGNEQFF	TGTGCCAGCAGCCCCTCCCGGGTTGTGGCAGGCAATGAGCAGTTCTTC
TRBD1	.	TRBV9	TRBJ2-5	CASSVGQGEGTQYF	TGTGCCAGCAGCGTAGGGCAGGGGGAAGGGACCCAGTACTTC
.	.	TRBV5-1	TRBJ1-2	CASAPGPQSTGYTF	TGCGCCAGCGCCCCGGGACCCCAATCAACCGGCTACACCTTC
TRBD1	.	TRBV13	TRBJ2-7	CASSLLSRTGRSEQYF	TGTGCCAGCAGCTTGTTGTCTAGGACAGGGAGGTCCGAGCAGTACTTC
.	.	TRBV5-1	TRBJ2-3	CASSPLGGDTQYF	TGCGCCAGCAGCCCCCTAGGGGGGGATACGCAGTATTTT
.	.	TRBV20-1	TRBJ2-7	CSARAYRIPSYEQYF	TGCAGTGCTAGAGCCTACAGGATCCCTTCCTACGAGCAGTACTTC
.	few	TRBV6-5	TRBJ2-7	CASNRDRFPYEQYF	TGTGCCAGCAACCGCGACAGATTTCCCTACGAGCAGTACTTC
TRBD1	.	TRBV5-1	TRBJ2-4	CASSWTGTKNIQYF	TGCGCCAGCAGCTGGACAGGGACCAAAAACATTCAGTACTTC
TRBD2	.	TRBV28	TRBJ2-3	CASSLRTSGRSSTDTQYF	TGTGCCAGCAGTTTACGGACTAGCGGGAGAAGTAGTACAGATACGCAGTATTTT
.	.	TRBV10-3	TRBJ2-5	CAISDYGNEQYF	TGTGCCATCAGTGATTACGGCAATGAGCAGTACTTC
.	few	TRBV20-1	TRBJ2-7	CSARALRSGNEQYF	TGCAGTGCTAGAGCCCTTCGGAGTGGGAATGAGCAGTACTTC
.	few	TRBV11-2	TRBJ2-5	CASRKTDQQETQYF	TGTGCCAGCAGAAAGACAGACCAACAAGAGACCCAGTACTTC
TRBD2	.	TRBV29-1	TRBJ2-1	CSVVTSGSNEQFF	TGCAGCGTTGTTACTAGCGGGAGTAATGAGCAGTTCTTC
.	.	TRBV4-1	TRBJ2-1	CASSQSGGRSSYNEQFF	TGCGCCAGCAGCCAGTCCGGAGGCAGGAGCTCCTACAATGAGCAGTTCTTC
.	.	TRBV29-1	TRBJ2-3	CSIGTDGTSTDTQYF	TGCAGCATTGGAACTGACGGCACTAGCACAGATACGCAGTATTTT
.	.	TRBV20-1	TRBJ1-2	CSASGGTYGYTF	TGCAGTGCTAGTGGGGGCACTTATGGCTACACCTTC
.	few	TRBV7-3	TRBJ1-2	CASSLVAGKYGYTF	TGTGCCAGCAGCTTAGTCGCAGGGAAGTATGGCTACACCTTC
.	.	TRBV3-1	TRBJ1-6	CASSHSSGGFGNSPLHF	TGTGCCAGCAGCCATTCCTCGGGGGGGTTTGGTAATTCACCCCTCCACTTT
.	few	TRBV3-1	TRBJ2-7	CASSQDWRGMAYEQYF	TGTGCCAGCAGCCAAGATTGGAGAGGGATGGCCTACGAGCAGTACTTC
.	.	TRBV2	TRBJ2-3	CASSEYLARLGKDTQYF	TGTGCCAGCAGTGAATACCTCGCGCGTCTAGGTAAAGATACGCAGTATTTT
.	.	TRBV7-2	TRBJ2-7	CASSLLILNYEQYF	TGTGCCAGCAGCTTACTTATCCTAAACTACGAGCAGTACTTC
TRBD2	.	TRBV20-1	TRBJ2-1	CSARDMTSGGALYNEQFF	TGCAGTGCTAGAGATATGACTAGCGGGGGGGCCCTCTACAATGAGCAGTTCTTC
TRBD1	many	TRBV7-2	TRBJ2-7	CASSLAGTGGSYEQYF	TGTGCCAGCAGCTTAGCCGGGACAGGGGGCTCCTACGAGCAGTACTTC
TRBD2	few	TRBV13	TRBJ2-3	CASSSRSAWRGADTQYF	TGTGCCAGCAGCTCTCGGTCTGCTTGGCGGGGGGCGGATACGCAGTATTTT
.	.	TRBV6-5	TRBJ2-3	CASRPDRMASDTQYF	TGTGCCAGCAGACCCGACAGGATGGCGTCAGATACGCAGTATTTT
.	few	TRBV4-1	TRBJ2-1	CASSQRSRQSYNEQFF	TGCGCTAGCAGCCAAAGATCGCGTCAGTCCTACAATGAGCAGTTCTTC
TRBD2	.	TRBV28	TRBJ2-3	CASSPGLAVLADTQYF	TGTGCCAGCAGTCCGGGACTAGCGGTCTTGGCAGATACGCAGTATTTT
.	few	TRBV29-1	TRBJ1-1	CSVELVIGVLGTEAFF	TGCAGCGTTGAATTAGTTATCGGGGTTTTGGGCACTGAAGCTTTCTTT
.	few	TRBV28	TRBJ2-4	CASSLYGGGKNIQYF	TGTGCCAGCAGTTTATACGGGGGAGGCAAAAACATTCAGTACTTC
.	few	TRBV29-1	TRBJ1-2	CSVETGQGYGYTF	TGCAGCGTTGAAACTGGGCAGGGTTATGGCTACACCTTC
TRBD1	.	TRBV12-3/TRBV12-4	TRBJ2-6	CASSRDRGYGANVLTF	TGTGCCAGCAGCCGAGACAGGGGGTATGGGGCCAACGTCCTGACTTTC
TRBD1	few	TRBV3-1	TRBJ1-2	CASSQARGSDGYTF	TGTGCCAGCAGCCAAGCCAGGGGGAGTGACGGCTACACCTTC
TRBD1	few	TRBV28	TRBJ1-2	CASSGPPGQGLAGDGYTF	TGTGCCAGCAGCGGACCTCCGGGACAGGGGTTAGCCGGGGATGGCTACACCTTC
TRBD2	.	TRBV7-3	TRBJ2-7	CASSLTLSGARYNEQYF	TGTGCCAGCAGCTTAACTCTGAGCGGGGCTAGGTACAATGAGCAGTACTTC
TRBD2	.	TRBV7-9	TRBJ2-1	CASSMGTSVEQFF	TGTGCCAGCAGCATGGGGACTAGCGTTGAGCAGTTCTTC
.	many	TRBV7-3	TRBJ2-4	CASSPTGAKNIQYF	TGTGCCAGCAGCCCCACAGGGGCCAAAAACATTCAGTACTTC
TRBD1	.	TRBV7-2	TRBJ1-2	CASSLAGTGGGGYTF	TGTGCCAGCAGCTTAGCCGGGACAGGAGGGGGTGGCTACACCTTC
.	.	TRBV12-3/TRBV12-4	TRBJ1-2	CASSSHRADYGYTF	TGTGCCAGCAGTTCTCACAGGGCTGACTATGGCTACACCTTC
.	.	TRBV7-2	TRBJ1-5	CASSLFSSNQPQHF	TGTGCCAGCAGCTTATTCAGTTCCAATCAGCCCCAGCATTTT
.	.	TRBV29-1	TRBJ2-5	CSVFQNPETQYF	TGCAGCGTTTTCCAGAATCCGGAGACCCAGTACTTC
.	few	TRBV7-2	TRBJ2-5	CASSQRRTVQETQYF	TGTGCCAGCAGCCAACGACGGACTGTCCAAGAGACCCAGTACTTC
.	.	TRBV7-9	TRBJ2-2	CASSPGALSDTGELFF	TGTGCCAGCAGCCCTGGGGCCCTAAGTGACACCGGGGAGCTGTTTTTT